This T cell receptor beta chain was retrieved from a study of regulatory T cells in long-lasting Graves disease. Findings and caveats of the study: There were preferences for TRBV28, TRBJ1-2 and TRBJ2-5 in persistent disease. Since the sample size was small, accuracy may have been reduced.

In its sample, this clonotype was seen a few times. Its matching antigen is unknown. In building TCR beta libraries, iRepertoire HTBI primers were used together with Arm-PCR of CDR3 regions. Each CDR3 protein is one row after TCRdb ran MiXCR on the multiplex PCR reads. Of 310,000 or so distinct CDR3 sequences listed, more than 20% are singletons. Time point of the sample: persistent/refractory GD, antithyroid drugs over 5 years with positive TRAb. PBMCs provided the RNA from which the TCR library was made. The V gene end was trimmed by 3 bases and the J gene end by 0 bases; junction bases not matched to a gene: 7. Germline V lookup: CDR1 SGDLS, CDR2 YYNGEE. The CDR3 runs to 18 residues.

This receptor was identified in a female donor with Graves disease. The chain has TRBV9 and TRBJ2-2, with 11 bases fitting TRBD2. Sequenced here: peripheral blood mononuclear cells (PBMCs), sampled when the disease was refractory, from a patient treated with antithyroid drugs. CDR3 DNA sequence: TGTGCCAGCAGCGAAGACATAGCGGGAGGGTCGAACACCGGGGAGCTGTTTTTT. Translated: CASSEDIAGGSNTGELFF.